The clone carrying this T cell receptor (beta chain) was counted between two and nine times. Its antigen is not known. The CDR3 extends over 16 amino acids. Germline V CDR1 and CDR2: MNHEY, SVGAGI. Trimming at V came to 6 bases and at J to 5 bases, leaving 15 bases not matched to a gene. Incorporated into the TCR beta cDNA libraries were unique molecular identifiers, which served to reduce PCR and sequencing biases. TCRdb re-called the PCR reads with MiXCR, one entry per CDR3 protein. The sample yields roughly 800,000 distinct CDR3 sequences, roughly 50% seen once. The sample comes from a study of post-analysis software for immune sequencing data. Study-level points and caveats: TRBV5-6, TRBV5-1 and TRBV20-1 belonged to a set of five TRBV segments that were more frequent in patients than controls.

This TCR came from a girl aged 10 to 17 with multiple sclerosis. The sample comprised blood. The chain uses TRBV6-5 and TRBJ2-7; 8 positions match TRBD2. CDR3 in DNA: TGTGCCAGCAGGAGAAATAGGGCGGGAGGAATGAACGAGCAGTACTTC. Residues: CASRRNRAGGMNEQYF.